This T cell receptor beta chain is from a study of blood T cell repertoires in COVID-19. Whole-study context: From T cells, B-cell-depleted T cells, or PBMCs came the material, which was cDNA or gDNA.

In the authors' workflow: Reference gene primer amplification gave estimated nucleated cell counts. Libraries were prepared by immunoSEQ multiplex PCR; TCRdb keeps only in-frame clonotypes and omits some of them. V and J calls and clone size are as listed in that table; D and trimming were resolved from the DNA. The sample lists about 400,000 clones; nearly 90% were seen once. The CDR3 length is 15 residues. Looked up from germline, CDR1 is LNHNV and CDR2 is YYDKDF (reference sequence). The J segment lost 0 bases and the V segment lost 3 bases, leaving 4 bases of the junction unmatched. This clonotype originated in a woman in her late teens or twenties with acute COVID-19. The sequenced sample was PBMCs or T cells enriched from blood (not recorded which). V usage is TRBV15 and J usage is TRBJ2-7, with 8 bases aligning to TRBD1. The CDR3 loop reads CATSRGQESSYEQYF. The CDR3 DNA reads TGTGCCACCAGCAGGGGACAGGAGAGCTCCTACGAGCAGTACTTC.